The next 28 T cell receptor beta chains were all read from a single sample in a study of blood T cell repertoires in COVID-19 (dated by TCRdb to about 2020). The library was made by the immunoSEQ multiplex PCR assay. TCRdb provides this immuneACCESS table in a form limited to in-frame rearrangements. Some clones are lacking; in checked studies, under half of them reflect an unresolved V gene, and why the rest are absent is not known. This sample is represented by 250,000 to 400,000 clones; around 85% of them were singletons. The leading ten clones occupy 1.5% to 2% of the sample. The sample comprised PBMCs or T cells enriched from blood (not recorded which). These receptors came from a woman aged 25 to 45 who had been exposed to COVID-19.

The chain uses TRBV30 and TRBJ1-5; maybe TRBD1 (6 bases). Trimming took 0 bases from V and 2 from J, leaving 8 bases between them. This CDR3 is 14 amino acids long. Germline CDR1 reads GTSNPN; CDR2 reads SVGIG (reference sequence). The CDR3 here is CAWSVGGGNQPQHF. The CDR3 DNA follows: TGTGCCTGGAGTGTAGGGGGGGGCAATCAGCCCCAGCATTTT. Together with reference TRBV30 and TRBJ1-5, the CDR3 gives the full variable domain: SQTIHQWPATLVQPVGSPLSLECTVEGTSNPNLYWYRQAAGRGLQLLFYSVGIGQISSEVPQNLSASRPQDRQFILSSKKLLLSDSGFYLCAWSVGGGNQPQHFGDGTRLSIL.

This chain connects TRBV18 to TRBJ2-2; 8 bases match TRBD1. Germline loops: CDR1 KGHSH, CDR2 LQKENI. The V segment lost 2 bases and the J segment 6 bases; nucleotides outside the gene matches: 8. The CDR3 runs 16 residues. The CDR3 DNA is TGTGCCAGCTCACCATTTGGGACAGGCCAGTCCGGGGAGCTGTTTTTT. It is translated as CASSPFGTGQSGELFF.

The chain recombines TRBV28 with TRBJ2-1, with 11 bases lining up with TRBD2. The CDR3 has 17 amino acids. The ends lost 7 bases at V and 6 bases at J; junction bases unmatched: 14. CDR1 MDHEN and CDR2 SYDVKM come from the germline V gene. This CDR3 is CASIPSGRPPRGNEQFF. CDR3 DNA sequence: TGTGCCAGCATCCCTAGCGGGAGGCCCCCTAGGGGCAATGAGCAGTTCTTC.

This clone appeared a few times. The chain has TRBV5-6 and TRBJ1-2; the D gene is possibly TRBD1 (6 bases). Germline V CDR1 and CDR2: SGHDT, YYEEEE. The CDR3 spans 15 residues. Trimming cost V 1 base and J 2 bases, with 12 bases left between them. The CDR3, as DNA: TGTGCCAGCAGCTTGCACCTGGACAGAAACTATGGCTACACCTTC. It is translated as CASSLHLDRNYGYTF.

The gene calls are TRBV6-5 and TRBJ1-1, with D unclear. There are 16 residues in the CDR3. CDR1 is MNHEY and CDR2 is SVGAGI in the germline V gene. Trimming cost V 0 bases and J 4 bases, with 15 bases left between them. CDR3 in amino acids: CASSYSETRPITEAFF. For the CDR3, the DNA is TGTGCCAGCAGTTACTCCGAGACAAGGCCGATCACTGAAGCTTTCTTT.

This chain links TRBV7-2 with TRBJ1-2; no firm D call. The germline V gene has CDR1 SGHTA and CDR2 FQGNSA. V was shortened by 5 bases and J by 2 bases, with 15 bases between the two germline ends. CDR3 length equals 15 residues. The CDR3 protein is CASSIPGRENYGYTF. As DNA, the CDR3 is TGTGCCAGCAGCATTCCAGGACGGGAAAACTATGGCTACACCTTC.

V gene TRBV12-1 combines with J gene TRBJ2-2; the D call of TRBD1 is as the table states it, not checked on the DNA. TRBV12-1 is an annotated pseudogene. The CDR3 sequence is 17 residues long. The CDR3 region has the DNA TGTGCCAGCAGCACCGACAGCCTCCAGCCGAACACCGGGGAGCTGTTTTTT. Translated, it gives CASSTDSLQPNTGELFF.

This clone is a singleton in its sample. DNA of the CDR3: TGTGCCAGTACTGGACAGTATGGCTACACCTTC. It is translated as CASTGQYGYTF. The rearrangement links TRBV19 to TRBJ1-2, with D maybe TRBD1 (6 bases). V was cut by 7 bases and J by 5 bases, with 8 bases left in between. The CDR3 sequence is 11 residues long. The V gene's germline CDR1 is LNHDA and CDR2 SQIVND (reference sequence).

This clone has just a few counts. Here the CDR3 reads CASSLGDRGREQYF. The CDR3 nucleotides are TGTGCCAGCAGCTTAGGGGACAGGGGGAGAGAGCAGTACTTC. The rearrangement links TRBV7-9 to TRBJ2-7; 11 bases are a match to TRBD1. From germline, CDR1 is SEHNR and CDR2 FQNEAQ (reference sequence). The CDR3 loop spans 14 amino acids. The ends lost 1 base at V and 7 bases at J; junction bases unmatched: 3.

The chain employs TRBV30 and TRBJ1-6; 7 bases align to TRBD1. CDR3 size: 16 residues. The germline V gene has CDR1 GTSNPN and CDR2 SVGIG (reference sequence). V lost 2 bases and J lost 1; bases outside the gene matches: 5. The CDR3 loop reads CAWSLATGSYNSPLHF. CDR3 sequence (DNA): TGTGCCTGGAGTCTAGCGACAGGGTCCTATAATTCACCCCTCCACTTT.

The chain uses TRBV7-3 and TRBJ2-2; 7 bases agree with TRBD2. This CDR3 has 17 residues. The germline V gene encodes CDR1 SGHTA and CDR2 FQGTGA. Germline trimming cut 6 bases from V and 2 bases from J; bases unmatched to any gene: 12. CDR3 sequence: CASRFSSGAGNTGELFF. The CDR3 DNA follows: TGTGCCAGCAGATTCAGCAGCGGGGCTGGAAACACCGGGGAGCTGTTTTTT.

This chain connects TRBV2 to TRBJ2-7, with 7 bases aligning to TRBD1. Trimming at V came to 6 bases and at J to 3 bases, leaving 5 bases not matched to a gene. The CDR3 runs 13 residues. Per the germline V gene, CDR1 is SNHLY and CDR2 is FYNNEI. CDR3 amino acids: CASSRGFDYEQYF. CDR3 bases: TGTGCCAGCAGCAGGGGGTTTGACTACGAGCAGTACTTC. Complete variable domain (other parts from reference TRBV2 and TRBJ2-7): EPEVTQTPSHQVTQMGQEVILRCVPISNHLYFYWYRQILGQKVEFLVSFYNNEISEKSEIFDDQFSVERPDGSNFTLKIRSTKLEDSAMYFCASSRGFDYEQYFGPGTRLTVT.

The chain links TRBV12-5 to TRBJ2-1, with a possible D match to TRBD2 (6 bases). Germline loops: CDR1 LGHNT, CDR2 FRNRAP. The CDR3 has 17 residues. The V and J ends lost 10 bases and 0 bases respectively, with 22 bases between them. The CDR3 DNA is TGTGCTACAAACGGGTTGACGGCTAGCGTCTCCTACAATGAGCAGTTCTTC. Translated, it gives CATNGLTASVSYNEQFF.

The CDR3: CSAEDTGELFF. The CDR3 nucleotides read TGCAGTGCTGAGGACACCGGGGAGCTGTTTTTT. The V gene is TRBV20-1, the J gene TRBJ2-2; no definite D call. Germline CDR1 and CDR2: DFQATT and SNEGSKA (reference sequence). This CDR3 region has 11 residues. The germline V and J ends were trimmed by 5 bases and 3 bases, with 4 bases remaining between them.

CDR3 amino acids: CASRGGPTRGYTF. The DNA for the CDR3 is TGTGCCAGCAGGGGGGGTCCCACTAGGGGCTACACCTTC. V gene TRBV2 combines with J gene TRBJ1-2; D possibly corresponds to TRBD1 (5 bases). CDR1 and CDR2 from the germline V gene are SNHLY and FYNNEI. V was cut by 6 bases and J by 8 bases, with 16 bases left in between. The CDR3 contains 13 residues.

The chain is built from TRBV30 and TRBJ2-1; TRBD1 might be the D (5 bases). The germline V gene encodes CDR1 GTSNPN and CDR2 SVGIG (reference sequence). V dropped 0 bases and J dropped 11 bases, with 17 bases sitting between them. The CDR3 runs to 14 residues. The CDR3 DNA is TGTGCCTGGAGTGTAGGAGACAGTACGAATAAGCAGTTCTTC. Translation: CAWSVGDSTNKQFF.

About this clone: Mismatch with germline at one junction end may stem from a read error. The chain recombines TRBV4-3 with TRBJ2-7; the D call may be TRBD1 or TRBD2 (6 bases each). CDR1 and CDR2 (germline): LGHNA, YSLEER. This CDR3 comprises 16 residues. The CDR3 protein is CASSEEGGIDVYEQYF. The CDR3 DNA reads as TGCGCCAGCAGCGAAGAGGGGGGAATAGACGTCTACGAGCAGTACTTC.

This clone was counted a single time. The chain links TRBV5-1 to TRBJ1-2; 7 positions match TRBD1. V shed 3 bases, J shed 6 bases, and the junction held 8 bases outside the gene matches. The germline V gene has CDR1 SGHRS and CDR2 YFSETQ. The CDR3 is made up of 14 amino acids. CDR3 region: CASSSEQGINGYTF. In DNA form, the CDR3 reads TGCGCCAGCAGCTCGGAACAGGGGATCAATGGCTACACCTTC.

This clone came up a few times. V and J are TRBV7-3 and TRBJ1-1, with 7 nucleotides matching TRBD1. This CDR3 is 13 amino acids long. With V trimmed by 5 bases and J by 3 bases, 3 bases remained unmatched. Germline loops: CDR1 SGHTA, CDR2 FQGTGA. The CDR3 DNA is TGTGCCAGCAGCCAGACAGGGTACACTGAAGCTTTCTTT. It yields the protein CASSQTGYTEAFF.

The V and J genes are TRBV3-1 (or the pseudogene TRBV3-2) and TRBJ1-2; D ambiguous. Deletions cut 0 bases from V and 5 bases from J, with 13 bases between. Germline values: CDR1 LGHDT, CDR2 YNNKEL (reference sequence). This CDR3 contains 15 residues. The CDR3 here is CASSQDLGVEYGYTF. In DNA form, the CDR3 reads TGTGCCAGCAGCCAAGATCTCGGGGTAGAATATGGCTACACCTTC.

The V gene is TRBV7-2, the J gene TRBJ2-7; D may be TRBD2 (6 bases). The germline gives CDR1 SGHTA, CDR2 FQGNSA. Trimming cost V 5 bases and J 7 bases, with 18 bases left between them. The CDR3 contains 14 residues. CDR3 DNA sequence: TGTGCCAGCAGCCTCGTGGAGGGGCAGGGAGAGCAGTACTTC. Translated: CASSLVEGQGEQYF.

This rearrangement joins TRBV2 to TRBJ2-3; 10 bases fit TRBD2. This CDR3 has 15 amino acids. Germline V lookup: CDR1 SNHLY, CDR2 FYNNEI. V was pared by 6 bases and J by 2 bases, with 5 bases of the junction left unmatched. CDR3 in amino acids: CASSFSGGLTDTQYF. The CDR3 bases are TGTGCCAGCAGCTTTAGCGGGGGGCTCACAGATACGCAGTATTTT.

V usage is TRBV4-2 and J usage is TRBJ1-1, with TRBD1 identical over 10 bases. With 0 bases clipped from V and 10 bases from J, the junction kept 8 bases outside the gene matches. This CDR3 is built from 15 residues. CDR1 is LGHNA, CDR2 YNFKEQ, per germline. CDR3 DNA: TGTGCCAGCAGCCAAGAGGGACCGGGACAGGGGCGAGCTTTCTTT. Translation: CASSQEGPGQGRAFF.

The V call is TRBV27, the J call TRBJ2-6; weak D call: TRBD1 (6 bases). This CDR3 spans 17 amino acids. With 6 bases removed from V and 0 bases from J, the gap between germline ends came to 15 bases. Germline lookup yields CDR1 MNHEY and CDR2 SMNVEV (reference sequence). CDR3 region: CASSSVGALSGANVLTF. CDR3 coding DNA: TGTGCCAGCAGCTCCGTGGGGGCCCTCTCTGGGGCCAACGTCCTGACTTTC.

The chain combines TRBV10-1 with TRBJ1-1; maybe TRBD1 (5 bases). Trimming stripped 4 bases from V and 7 bases from J, with 10 bases between. This CDR3 region has 12 residues. Germline loops: CDR1 WNHNN, CDR2 SYGVQD (reference sequence). The CDR3 nucleotides read TGCGCCAGCAGTGCTCCTGACAGTGAAGCTTTCTTT. It translates to CASSAPDSEAFF.

V usage is TRBV19 and J usage is TRBJ1-2, with 7 bases that match TRBD1. V shed 5 bases and J 7 bases; nucleotides not matched to a gene: 7. The CDR3 spans 13 residues. Germline V gene lookup returns CDR1 LNHDA and CDR2 SQIVND (reference sequence). CDR3 protein: CASSPQGNGGYTF. CDR3 in DNA: TGTGCCAGTAGTCCACAGGGGAACGGTGGCTACACCTTC.

This clone appeared once. The chain is built from TRBV5-1 and TRBJ1-2; D is possibly TRBD1 (5 bases). The CDR3 spans 13 residues. Germline V gene sequence: CDR1 SGHRS, CDR2 YFSETQ. Trimming removed 2 bases at V and 5 bases at J, with 10 bases between. The CDR3 region is CASSLRGLYGYTF. CDR3 sequence (DNA): TGCGCCAGCAGCTTAAGGGGCCTGTATGGCTACACCTTC. The full variable domain, its missing parts supplied by reference TRBV5-1 and TRBJ1-2, is KAGVTQTPRYLIKTRGQQVTLSCSPISGHRSVSWYQQTPGQGLQFLFEYFSETQRNKGNFPGRFSGRQFSNSRSEMNVSTLELGDSALYLCASSLRGLYGYTFGSGTRLTVV.

This rearrangement joins TRBV27 to TRBJ1-5, with 10 nucleotides matching TRBD1. This CDR3 has 15 residues. Germline trimming cut 6 bases from V and 6 bases from J; bases unmatched to any gene: 8. CDR1 is MNHEY, CDR2 SMNVEV, per germline (reference sequence). The CDR3, as DNA: TGTGCCAGCAGGCCCGGACAGGGGGGAATTCAGCCCCAGCATTTT. Residues: CASRPGQGGIQPQHF.